The entry that follows covers one T cell receptor (beta chain) sequence. These data are taken from a study of blood T cell repertoires in COVID-19. As for the study in general: In each case, the material was cDNA or gDNA derived from T cells, B-cell-depleted T cells, or PBMCs.

Per the study methods: Amplification of reference gene primers provided the estimated nucleated cell counts. The table came from immunoSEQ multiplex PCR; TCRdb's copy has only in-frame clones and leaves some out. For V, J and clone size, that table is used; D and trimming come from the DNA. This table holds some 200,000 clones, about 93% found once. Enrolment of Seattle patients took place during active infection, and they were followed longitudinally. The CDR3 spans 13 residues. The V and J ends lost 3 bases and 5 bases respectively, with 11 bases between them. In germline, CDR1 is DFQATT, CDR2 SNEGSKA (reference sequence).

The sequencing input was peripheral blood. The chain carries TRBV20-1 and TRBJ1-5; D perhaps matches TRBD1 (6 bases). The TCR sequence derives from a man aged 30 to 45 with COVID-19, enrolled during active disease. CDR3 DNA sequence: TGCAGTGCTAGTAGGGGGATAGATCAGCCCCAGCATTTT. Encoded protein: CSASRGIDQPQHF.